This entry concerns a single TCR beta chain. It has no known antigen specificity. The record has no base qualities; no much larger clone is one base away. The data derive from a study of blood T cell repertoires in COVID-19 (dated by TCRdb to about 2020). Concerning the study at large: Collaborator samples came from the United States, Italy and Spain and covered acute and convalescent phases of COVID-19. The prospective study material was composed of cDNA or gDNA derived from T cells, B-cell-depleted T cells, or PBMCs. Deeply sampled blood TCRbeta repertoires from subjects exposed to, actively infected with, or recovered from COVID-19 were included in the dataset. A freely available public database, intended as a resource for researchers studying the immune response to SARS-CoV-2, is where the repertoires were released. The samples were drawn from the first 160 participants of the ongoing ImmuneRACE study and from 950 to 1,500 subjects provided by 6 global collaborators. A de-identified subject ID, COVID-19 status, age in years and sex were almost always included in the sample metadata. HLA class I and class II types, where available, came from metadata supplied by the sample provider rather than from assay-based typing. Results the study describes overall, beyond this receptor: The quantity of clinical and demographic metadata differed by source and by participant and was supplied without curation.

TCRbeta CDR3 regions were amplified from genomic DNA using the immunoSEQ Assay, a bias-controlled multiplex PCR. From the authors' description of their analysis: The number of nucleated cells in each sample was estimated by amplification of reference gene primers within the assay. Sequence reads were collapsed and filtered to measure the absolute abundance of every unique TCRbeta CDR3 rearrangement. Productive Simpson clonality was computed per sample as the square root of Simpson's diversity index over productive rearrangements. TCRdb obtained this table from immuneACCESS and retained in-frame rearrangements with V and J assigned. These tables miss some clones; where compared with another copy, unresolved V genes account for less than half of the shortfall, and the remainder is unexplained. The V and J calls and clone size were taken over from that table, and D and trimming were inferred from the DNA. Recorded for this sample are around 70,000 clones; 79% of them occurred a single time. More than 25% of the sample is taken by the ten largest.

Whole blood was collected in K2EDTA tubes by collaborating institutions according to the institutions' own protocols. For TCRbeta analysis, collaborators shipped samples in one of three forms: frozen whole blood, isolated PBMCs, or DNA extracted from either of those sample types. Measured from the cysteine to the phenylalanine, the CDR3 is 15 residues long. Only the CDR3 region is kept as DNA, spanning 45 bases read in frame from base 1. Relative to germline, V is missing 4 bases and J is missing 2 bases, with 5 bases of the junction outside any gene match. The CDR1 and CDR2 encoded by the germline V gene are SGHTA and FQGNSA.

The origin of this receptor is a man aged 60 to 69 with active or convalescent COVID-19. This chain is built from TRBV7-2 and TRBJ1-1, with 9 junctional bases fitting TRBD1. The specimen was peripheral blood. The CDR3 region: CASSSLGQGNTEAFF. The nucleotide sequence reads TGTGCCAGCAGCTCGCTGGGACAGGGCAACACTGAAGCTTTCTTT.